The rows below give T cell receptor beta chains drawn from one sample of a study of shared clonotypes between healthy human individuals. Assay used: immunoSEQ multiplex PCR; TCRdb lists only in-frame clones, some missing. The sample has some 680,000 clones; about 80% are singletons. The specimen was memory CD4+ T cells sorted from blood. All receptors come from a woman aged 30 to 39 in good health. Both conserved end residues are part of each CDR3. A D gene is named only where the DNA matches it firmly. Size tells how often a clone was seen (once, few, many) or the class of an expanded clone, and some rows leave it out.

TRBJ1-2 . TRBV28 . TGTGCCAGCAGTTCCAACGGCCGGGGGGACTATGGCTACACCTTC CASSSNGRGDYGYTF
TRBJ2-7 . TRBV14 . TGTGCCAGCAGCCAGGCGGGATTGCACGAGCAGTACTTC CASSQAGLHEQYF
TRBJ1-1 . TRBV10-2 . TGCGCCAGCAGGACGGTGAACACTGAAGCTTTCTTT CASRTVNTEAFF
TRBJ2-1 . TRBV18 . TGTGCCAGCTCACGGGCTAGCGATCGTGAGCAGTTCTTC CASSRASDREQFF
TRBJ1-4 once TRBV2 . TGTGCCAGCAGTGAAGCCCGGGCGTATAATGAAAAACTGTTTTTT CASSEARAYNEKLFF
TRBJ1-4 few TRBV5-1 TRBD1 TGCGCCAGCAGCTGGAAGGACAGGGGATCAAAACTGTTTTTT CASSWKDRGSKLFF
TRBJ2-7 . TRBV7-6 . TGTGCCAGCCAGGGACAAGCGGGAATTGACGAGCAGTACTTC CASQGQAGIDEQYF
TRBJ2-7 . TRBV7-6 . TGTGCCAGCAGCTCTCTAGGGGACTCCTACGAGCAGTACTTC CASSSLGDSYEQYF
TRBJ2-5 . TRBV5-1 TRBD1 TGCGCCAGCAGCGTGGGGACAGGGAGCTTAGAGACCCAGTACTTC CASSVGTGSLETQYF
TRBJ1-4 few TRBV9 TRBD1 TGTGCCAGCAGCCCCCGGACAGGGGGGGAAAAACTGTTTTTT CASSPRTGGEKLFF
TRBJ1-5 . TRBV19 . TGTGCCAGTAGTATACGGGGAGGGAGCAATCAGCCCCAGCATTTT CASSIRGGSNQPQHF